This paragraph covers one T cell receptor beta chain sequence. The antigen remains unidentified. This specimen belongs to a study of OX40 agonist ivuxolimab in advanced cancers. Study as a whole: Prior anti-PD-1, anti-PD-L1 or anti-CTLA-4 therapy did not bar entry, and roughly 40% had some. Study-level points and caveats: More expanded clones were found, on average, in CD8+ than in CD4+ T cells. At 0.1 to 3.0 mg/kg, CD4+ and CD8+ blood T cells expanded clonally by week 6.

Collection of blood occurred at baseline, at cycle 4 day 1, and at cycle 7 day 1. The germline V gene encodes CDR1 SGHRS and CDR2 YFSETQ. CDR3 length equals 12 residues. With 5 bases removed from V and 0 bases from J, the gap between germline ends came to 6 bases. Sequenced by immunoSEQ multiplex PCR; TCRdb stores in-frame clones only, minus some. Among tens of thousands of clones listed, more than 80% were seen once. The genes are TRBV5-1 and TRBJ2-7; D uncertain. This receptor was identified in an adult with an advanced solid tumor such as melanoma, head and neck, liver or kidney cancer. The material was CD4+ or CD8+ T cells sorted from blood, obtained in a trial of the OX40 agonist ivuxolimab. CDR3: CASRRDSYEQYF. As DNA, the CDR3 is TGCGCCAGCAGAAGGGACTCCTACGAGCAGTACTTC.